The next 2 T cell receptor beta chains were all read from a single sample in a study of blood T cell repertoires in COVID-19. The assay was immunoSEQ multiplex PCR, and TCRdb's table has in-frame clones only and misses some. This table has approximately 230,000 clones, roughly 87% appearing once. The sequenced sample was PBMCs or T cells enriched from blood (not recorded which). Receptors were obtained from a woman aged 25 to 39 with acute COVID-19.

The chain is built from TRBV28 and TRBJ2-7; 9 positions agree with TRBD1. This CDR3 region has 17 residues. V trimming: 5 bases; J trimming: 7 bases; junction bases outside the gene matches: 18. Germline assignment: CDR1 MDHEN and CDR2 SYDVKM. The CDR3 DNA sequence: TGTGCCAGCAGTGTCTCAACCCCGGGACAGGGCCTCTGGGAGCAGTACTTC. Its translation: CASSVSTPGQGLWEQYF.

This chain connects TRBV30 to TRBJ1-6, with D unresolved. Trimming removed 3 bases from V and 7 bases from J, with 16 bases in between. Germline loops: CDR1 GTSNPN, CDR2 SVGIG (reference sequence). This CDR3 region has 15 residues. This CDR3 reads CAWRLGAGVNSPLHF. In DNA, the CDR3 is TGTGCCTGGAGGCTCGGCGCGGGAGTCAATTCACCCCTCCACTTT.